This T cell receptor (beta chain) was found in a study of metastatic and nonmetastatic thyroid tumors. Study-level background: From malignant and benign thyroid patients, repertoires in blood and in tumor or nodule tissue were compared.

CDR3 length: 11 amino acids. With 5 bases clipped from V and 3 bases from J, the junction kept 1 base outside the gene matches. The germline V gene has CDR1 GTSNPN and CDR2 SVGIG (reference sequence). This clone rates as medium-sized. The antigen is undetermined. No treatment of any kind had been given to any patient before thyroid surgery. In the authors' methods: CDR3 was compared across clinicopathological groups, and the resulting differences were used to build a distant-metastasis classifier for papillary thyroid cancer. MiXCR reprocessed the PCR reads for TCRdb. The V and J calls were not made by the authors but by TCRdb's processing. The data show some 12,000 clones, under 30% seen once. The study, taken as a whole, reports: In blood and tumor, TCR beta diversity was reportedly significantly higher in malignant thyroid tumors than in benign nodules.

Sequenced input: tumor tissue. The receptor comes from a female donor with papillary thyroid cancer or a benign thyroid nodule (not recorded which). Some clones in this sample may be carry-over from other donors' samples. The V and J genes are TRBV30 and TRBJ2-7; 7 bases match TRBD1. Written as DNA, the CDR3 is TGTGCCTGGGGGACAGACTACGAGCAGTACTTC. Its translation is CAWGTDYEQYF. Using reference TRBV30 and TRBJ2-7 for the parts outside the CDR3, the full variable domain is SQTIHQWPATLVQPVGSPLSLECTVEGTSNPNLYWYRQAAGRGLQLLFYSVGIGQISSEVPQNLSASRPQDRQFILSSKKLLLSDSGFYLCAWGTDYEQYFGPGTRLTVT.